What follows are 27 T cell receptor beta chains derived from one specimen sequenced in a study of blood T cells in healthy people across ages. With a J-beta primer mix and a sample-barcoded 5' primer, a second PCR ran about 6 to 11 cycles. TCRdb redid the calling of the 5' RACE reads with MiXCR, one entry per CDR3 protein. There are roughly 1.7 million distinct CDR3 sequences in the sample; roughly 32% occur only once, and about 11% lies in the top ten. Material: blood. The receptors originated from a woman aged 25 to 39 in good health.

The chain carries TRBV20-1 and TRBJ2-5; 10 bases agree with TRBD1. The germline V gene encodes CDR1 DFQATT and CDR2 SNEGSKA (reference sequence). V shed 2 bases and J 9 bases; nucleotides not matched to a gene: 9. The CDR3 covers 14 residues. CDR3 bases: TGCAGTGCTAGACGACCCGGGACAGGGGAGGCCCAGTACTTC. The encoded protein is CSARRPGTGEAQYF.

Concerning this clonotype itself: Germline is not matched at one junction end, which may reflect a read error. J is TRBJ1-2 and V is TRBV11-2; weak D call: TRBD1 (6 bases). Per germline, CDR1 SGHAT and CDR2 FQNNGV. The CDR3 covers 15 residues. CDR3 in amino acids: CAGSQTAGAGDGYTF. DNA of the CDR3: TGTGCCGGCAGCCAAACGGCGGGGGCAGGGGATGGCTACACCTTC.

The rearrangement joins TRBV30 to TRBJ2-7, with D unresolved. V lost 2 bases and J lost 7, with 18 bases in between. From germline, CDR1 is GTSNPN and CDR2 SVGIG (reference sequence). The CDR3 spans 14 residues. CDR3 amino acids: CAWSYDPGQREQYF. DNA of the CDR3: TGTGCCTGGAGTTACGACCCCGGGCAACGGGAGCAGTACTTC. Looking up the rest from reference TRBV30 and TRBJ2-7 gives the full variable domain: SQTIHQWPATLVQPVGSPLSLECTVEGTSNPNLYWYRQAAGRGLQLLFYSVGIGQISSEVPQNLSASRPQDRQFILSSKKLLLSDSGFYLCAWSYDPGQREQYFGPGTRLTVT.

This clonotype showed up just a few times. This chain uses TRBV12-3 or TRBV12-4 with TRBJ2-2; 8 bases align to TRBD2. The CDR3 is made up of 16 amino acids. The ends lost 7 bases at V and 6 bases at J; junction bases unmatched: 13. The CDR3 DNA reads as TGTGCCAGCATCCGCCACAGCGGGAGCGGAGCCGGGGAGCTGTTTTTT. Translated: CASIRHSGSGAGELFF.

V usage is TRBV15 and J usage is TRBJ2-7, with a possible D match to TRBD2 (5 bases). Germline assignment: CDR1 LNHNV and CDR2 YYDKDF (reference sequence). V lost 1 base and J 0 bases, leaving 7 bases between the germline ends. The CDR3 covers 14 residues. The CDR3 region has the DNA TGTGCCACCAGCAGAGTTGGGAGCTCCTACGAGCAGTACTTC. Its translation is CATSRVGSSYEQYF. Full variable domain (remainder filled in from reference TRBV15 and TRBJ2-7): DAMVIQNPRYQVTQFGKPVTLSCSQTLNHNVMYWYQQKSSQAPKLLFHYYDKDFNNEADTPDNFQSRRPNTSFCFLDIRSPGLGDTAMYLCATSRVGSSYEQYFGPGTRLTVT.

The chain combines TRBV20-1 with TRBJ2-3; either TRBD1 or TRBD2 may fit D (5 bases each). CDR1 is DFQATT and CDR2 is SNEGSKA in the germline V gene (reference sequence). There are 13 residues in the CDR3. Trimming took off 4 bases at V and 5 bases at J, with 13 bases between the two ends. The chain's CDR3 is CSATGTRGDTQYF. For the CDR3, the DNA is TGCAGTGCTACGGGGACCCGGGGAGATACGCAGTATTTT.

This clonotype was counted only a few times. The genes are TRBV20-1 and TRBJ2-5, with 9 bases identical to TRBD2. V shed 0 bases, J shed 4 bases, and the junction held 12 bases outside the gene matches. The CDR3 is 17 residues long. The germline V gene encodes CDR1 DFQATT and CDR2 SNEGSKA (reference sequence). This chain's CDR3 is CSARDRGGRAGGETQYF. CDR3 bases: TGCAGTGCTAGAGATCGGGGCGGGAGGGCCGGAGGAGAGACCCAGTACTTC.

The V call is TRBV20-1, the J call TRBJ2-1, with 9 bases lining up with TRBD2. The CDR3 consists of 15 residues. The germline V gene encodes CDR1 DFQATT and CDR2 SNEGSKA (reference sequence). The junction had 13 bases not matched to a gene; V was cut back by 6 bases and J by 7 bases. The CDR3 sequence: CSAKPPGLATNEQFF. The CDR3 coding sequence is TGCAGTGCCAAACCCCCGGGACTAGCTACGAATGAGCAGTTCTTC.

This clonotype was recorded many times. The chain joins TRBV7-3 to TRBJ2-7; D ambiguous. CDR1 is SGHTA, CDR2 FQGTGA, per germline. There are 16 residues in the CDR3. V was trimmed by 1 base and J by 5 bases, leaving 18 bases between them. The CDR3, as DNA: TGTGCCAGCAGCTTAATCCCCGAACAAGAATTGCACGAGCAGTACTTC. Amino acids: CASSLIPEQELHEQYF.

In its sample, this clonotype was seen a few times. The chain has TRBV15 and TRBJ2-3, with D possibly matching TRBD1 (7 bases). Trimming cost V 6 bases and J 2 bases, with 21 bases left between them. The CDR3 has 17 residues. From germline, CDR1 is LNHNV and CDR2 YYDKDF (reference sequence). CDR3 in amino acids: CATSSPGQDYNTDTQYF. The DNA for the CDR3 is TGTGCCACCAGTAGTCCCGGACAGGACTACAACACAGATACGCAGTATTTT.

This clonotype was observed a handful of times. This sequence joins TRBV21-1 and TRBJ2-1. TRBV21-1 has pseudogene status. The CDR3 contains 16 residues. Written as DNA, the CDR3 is TGTGCCAGCAGCAAATCAAGGTTGACCTCTGCAATGGAGCAGTTCTTC. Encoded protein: CASSKSRLTSAMEQFF.

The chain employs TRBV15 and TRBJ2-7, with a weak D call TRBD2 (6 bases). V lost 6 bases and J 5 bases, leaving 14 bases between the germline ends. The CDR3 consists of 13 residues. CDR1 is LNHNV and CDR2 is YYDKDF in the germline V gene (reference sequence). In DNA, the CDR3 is TGTGCCACCAGGGACTGGGGGGTCCACGAGCAGTACTTC. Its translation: CATRDWGVHEQYF.

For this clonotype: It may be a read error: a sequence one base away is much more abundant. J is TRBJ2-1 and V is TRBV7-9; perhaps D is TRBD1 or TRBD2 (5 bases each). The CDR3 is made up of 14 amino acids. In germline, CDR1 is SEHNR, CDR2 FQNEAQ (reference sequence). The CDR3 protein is CTSIPGRGYNEQFF. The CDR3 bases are TGTACCAGCATACCGGGACGGGGCTACAATGAGCAGTTCTTC.

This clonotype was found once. The CDR3 DNA reads TGTGCCAGCTCACCTACAGGGAGCCCCTCCAATGAGCAGTTCTTC. The encoded protein is CASSPTGSPSNEQFF. This chain connects TRBV18 to TRBJ2-1, with a tentative D call TRBD1 (6 bases). Germline assignment: CDR1 KGHSH and CDR2 LQKENI. CDR3 length equals 15 residues. Trimming took 3 bases from V and 6 from J, leaving 15 bases between them.

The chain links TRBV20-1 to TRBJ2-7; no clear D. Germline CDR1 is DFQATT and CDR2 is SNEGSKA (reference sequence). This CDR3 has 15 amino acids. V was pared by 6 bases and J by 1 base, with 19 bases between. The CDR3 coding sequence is TGCAGTGCAGGCAACCCAGAAGAAAAGTCCTACGAGCAGTACTTC. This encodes CSAGNPEEKSYEQYF.

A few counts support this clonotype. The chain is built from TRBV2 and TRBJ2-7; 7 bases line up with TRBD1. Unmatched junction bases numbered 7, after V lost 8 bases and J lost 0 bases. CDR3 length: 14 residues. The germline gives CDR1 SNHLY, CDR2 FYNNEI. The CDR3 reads CASRGTASSYEQYF. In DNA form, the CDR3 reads TGTGCCAGCCGTGGGACAGCTTCCTCCTACGAGCAGTACTTC. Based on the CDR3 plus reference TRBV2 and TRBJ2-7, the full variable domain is EPEVTQTPSHQVTQMGQEVILRCVPISNHLYFYWYRQILGQKVEFLVSFYNNEISEKSEIFDDQFSVERPDGSNFTLKIRSTKLEDSAMYFCASRGTASSYEQYFGPGTRLTVT.

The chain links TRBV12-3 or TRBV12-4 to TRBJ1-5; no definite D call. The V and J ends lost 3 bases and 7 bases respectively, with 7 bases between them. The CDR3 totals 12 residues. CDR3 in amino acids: CASSLMAQPQHF. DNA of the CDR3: TGTGCCAGCAGTTTGATGGCACAGCCCCAGCATTTT.

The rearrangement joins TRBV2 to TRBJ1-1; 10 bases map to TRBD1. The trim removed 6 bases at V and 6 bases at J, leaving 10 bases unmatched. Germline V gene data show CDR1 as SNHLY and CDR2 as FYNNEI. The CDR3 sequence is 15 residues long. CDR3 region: CASSSAPGQGSEAFF. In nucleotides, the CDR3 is TGTGCCAGCAGCTCGGCCCCGGGACAGGGGTCTGAAGCTTTCTTT.

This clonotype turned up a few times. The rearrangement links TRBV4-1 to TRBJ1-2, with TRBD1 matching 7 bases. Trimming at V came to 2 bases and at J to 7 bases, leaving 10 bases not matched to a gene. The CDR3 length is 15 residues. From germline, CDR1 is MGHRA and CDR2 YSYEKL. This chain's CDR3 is CASSQPSTGQGGYTF. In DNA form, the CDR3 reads TGCGCCAGCAGCCAACCCTCGACAGGGCAAGGTGGCTACACCTTC.

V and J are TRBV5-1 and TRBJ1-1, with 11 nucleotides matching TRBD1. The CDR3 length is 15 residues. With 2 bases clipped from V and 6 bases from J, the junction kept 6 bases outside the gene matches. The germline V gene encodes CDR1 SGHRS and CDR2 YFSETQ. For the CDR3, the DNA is TGCGCCAGCAGCTTCTCTAGGACAGGGGGCTCTGAAGCTTTCTTT. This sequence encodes CASSFSRTGGSEAFF.

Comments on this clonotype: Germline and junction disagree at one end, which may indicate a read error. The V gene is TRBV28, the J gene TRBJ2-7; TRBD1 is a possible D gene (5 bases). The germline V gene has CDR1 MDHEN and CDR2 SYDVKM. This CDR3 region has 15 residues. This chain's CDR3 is CASSLAAGWSYGQYF. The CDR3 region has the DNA TGTGCCAGCAGTTTAGCTGCAGGGTGGTCCTACGGGCAGTACTTC.

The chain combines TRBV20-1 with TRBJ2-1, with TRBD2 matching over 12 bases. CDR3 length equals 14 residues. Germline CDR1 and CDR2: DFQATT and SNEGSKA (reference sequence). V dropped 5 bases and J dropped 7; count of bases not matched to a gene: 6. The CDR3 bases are TGCAGTGCTTACCGGACTAGCGGGGCGAATGAGCAGTTCTTC. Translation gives CSAYRTSGANEQFF.

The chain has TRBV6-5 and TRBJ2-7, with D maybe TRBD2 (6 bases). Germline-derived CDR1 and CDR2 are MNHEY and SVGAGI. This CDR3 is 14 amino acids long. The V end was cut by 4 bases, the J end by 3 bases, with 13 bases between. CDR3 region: CASSLSASVYEQYF. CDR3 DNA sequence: TGTGCCAGCAGTTTGAGCGCTAGCGTCTACGAGCAGTACTTC.

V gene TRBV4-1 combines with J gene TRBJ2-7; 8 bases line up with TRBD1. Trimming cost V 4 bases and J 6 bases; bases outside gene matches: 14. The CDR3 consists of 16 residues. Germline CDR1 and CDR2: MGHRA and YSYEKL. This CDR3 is CASSPPIPGQVGEQYF. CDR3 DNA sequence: TGCGCCAGCAGCCCACCGATACCGGGACAGGTGGGCGAGCAGTACTTC.

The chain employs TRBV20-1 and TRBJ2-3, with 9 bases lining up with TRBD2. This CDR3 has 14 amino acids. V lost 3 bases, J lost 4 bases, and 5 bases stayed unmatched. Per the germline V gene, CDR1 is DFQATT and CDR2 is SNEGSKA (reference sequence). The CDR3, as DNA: TGCAGTGCTAGCCCTAGCGGGGAGGCAGATACGCAGTATTTT. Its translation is CSASPSGEADTQYF.

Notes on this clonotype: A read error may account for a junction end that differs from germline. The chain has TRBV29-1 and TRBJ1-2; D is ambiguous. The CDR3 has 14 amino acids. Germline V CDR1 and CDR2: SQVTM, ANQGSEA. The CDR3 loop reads CSAEDKGAGYGYTF. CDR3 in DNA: TGCAGCGCTGAAGATAAGGGCGCGGGCTATGGCTACACCTTC.

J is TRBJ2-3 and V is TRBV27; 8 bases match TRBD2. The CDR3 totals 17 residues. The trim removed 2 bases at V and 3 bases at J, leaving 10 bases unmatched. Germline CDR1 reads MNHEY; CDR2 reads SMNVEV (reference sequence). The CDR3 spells CASSLVRLRGGTDTQYF. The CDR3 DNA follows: TGTGCCAGCAGTTTAGTACGGCTACGGGGGGGGACAGATACGCAGTATTTT.